Shown below are 8 T cell receptor beta chains from a single sample sequenced in a study of blood T cell repertoires in COVID-19. TCRdb keeps only in-frame clones here, not all; method: immunoSEQ multiplex PCR. The sample contains approximately 330,000 clones, approximately 86% of which appear only once. The sample was PBMCs or T cells enriched from blood (not recorded which). Receptors originate from a middle-aged woman with acute COVID-19.

The genes are TRBV24-1 and TRBJ1-2; D is perhaps TRBD1 (6 bases). The ends were cut back, 3 bases at V and 1 base at J, with 8 bases in the middle. The germline V gene has CDR1 KGHDR and CDR2 SFDVKD. The CDR3 is made up of 14 amino acids. CDR3 amino acids: CATSDTGFNYGYTF. The CDR3 DNA sequence: TGTGCCACCAGTGATACAGGGTTTAACTATGGCTACACCTTC.

The genes are TRBV6-2 or TRBV6-3 and TRBJ1-4, with D unclear. V was shortened by 5 bases and J by 8 bases, with 6 bases between the two germline ends. Germline CDR1 reads MNHEY; CDR2 reads SVGEGT. The CDR3 spans 11 residues. This CDR3 reads CASSNMEKLFF. In DNA, the CDR3 is TGTGCCAGCAGTAACATGGAAAAACTGTTTTTT.

The chain combines TRBV19 with TRBJ1-1, with D hard to call. CDR1 is LNHDA and CDR2 is SQIVND in the germline V gene (reference sequence). CDR3 length: 15 residues. Deletions cut 5 bases from V and 6 bases from J, with 19 bases between. The CDR3, as DNA: TGTGCCAGTAGTTCTCAATCAGCGAGTATGGCTGAAGCTTTCTTT. Translation: CASSSQSASMAEAFF. The full variable domain, rest sourced from reference TRBV19 and TRBJ1-1, is DGGITQSPKYLFRKEGQNVTLSCEQNLNHDAMYWYRQDPGQGLRLIYYSQIVNDFQKGDIAEGYSVSREKKESFPLTVTSAQKNPTAFYLCASSSQSASMAEAFFGQGTRLTVV.

The chain uses TRBV19 and TRBJ1-2; D call uncertain. V gave up 3 bases and J gave up 4 bases, with 9 bases separating them. The CDR3 is 13 residues long. Looked up from germline, CDR1 is LNHDA and CDR2 is SQIVND (reference sequence). The CDR3 spells CASSIPTGYGYTF. CDR3 DNA sequence: TGTGCCAGTAGTATTCCGACGGGCTATGGCTACACCTTC. The whole variable domain, filled in from reference TRBV19 and TRBJ1-2, reads DGGITQSPKYLFRKEGQNVTLSCEQNLNHDAMYWYRQDPGQGLRLIYYSQIVNDFQKGDIAEGYSVSREKKESFPLTVTSAQKNPTAFYLCASSIPTGYGYTFGSGTRLTVV.

V is TRBV6-5 and J is TRBJ2-3, with D perhaps matching TRBD2 (6 bases). The CDR3 sequence is 12 residues long. The germline CDR1 and CDR2 sequences are MNHEY and SVGAGI. V lost 10 bases and J lost 0, with 8 bases in between. CDR3 nucleotides: TGTGCCACCCGGGGGAGCACAGATACGCAGTATTTT. Its protein is CATRGSTDTQYF.

The chain links TRBV28 to TRBJ2-3; D perhaps matches TRBD2 (5 bases). This CDR3 spans 14 amino acids. Trimming took 8 bases from V and 1 from J, leaving 13 bases between them. Per the germline V gene, CDR1 is MDHEN and CDR2 is SYDVKM. CDR3 bases: TGTGCCAGCTGGGCGGGTTCCCGCACAGATACGCAGTATTTT. It encodes CASWAGSRTDTQYF.

The chain combines TRBV7-2 with TRBJ2-5, with 9 bases identical to TRBD1. Germline CDR1 and CDR2: SGHTA and FQGNSA. J was trimmed by 4 bases and V by 5 bases; bases with no gene match: 5. CDR3 length equals 14 residues. CDR3 nucleotide sequence: TGTGCCAGCAGCCCGTCGGACAGGGGAGAGACCCAGTACTTC. Translation gives CASSPSDRGETQYF.

The chain has TRBV9 and TRBJ2-3, with TRBD2 matching over 11 bases. This CDR3 comprises 18 residues. Per germline, CDR1 SGDLS and CDR2 YYNGEE. The trim removed 1 base at V and 5 bases at J, leaving 12 bases unmatched. In nucleotides, the CDR3 is TGTGCCAGCAGCGTATTGCCTAGCGGGAGGAGCCGGCGAGATACGCAGTATTTT. It encodes CASSVLPSGRSRRDTQYF.